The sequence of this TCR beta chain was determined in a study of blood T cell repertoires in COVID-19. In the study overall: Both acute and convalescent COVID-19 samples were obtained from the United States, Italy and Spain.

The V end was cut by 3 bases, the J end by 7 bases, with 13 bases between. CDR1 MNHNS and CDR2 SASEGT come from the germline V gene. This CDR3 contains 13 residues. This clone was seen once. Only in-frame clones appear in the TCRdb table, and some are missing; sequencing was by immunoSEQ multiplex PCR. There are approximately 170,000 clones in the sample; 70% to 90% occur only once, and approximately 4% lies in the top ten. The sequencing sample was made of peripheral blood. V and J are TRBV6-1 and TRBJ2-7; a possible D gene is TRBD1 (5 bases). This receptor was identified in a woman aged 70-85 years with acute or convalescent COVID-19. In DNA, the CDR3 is TGTGCCAGCAGTGACCAGGGAATGAGGGAGCAGTACTTC. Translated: CASSDQGMREQYF.